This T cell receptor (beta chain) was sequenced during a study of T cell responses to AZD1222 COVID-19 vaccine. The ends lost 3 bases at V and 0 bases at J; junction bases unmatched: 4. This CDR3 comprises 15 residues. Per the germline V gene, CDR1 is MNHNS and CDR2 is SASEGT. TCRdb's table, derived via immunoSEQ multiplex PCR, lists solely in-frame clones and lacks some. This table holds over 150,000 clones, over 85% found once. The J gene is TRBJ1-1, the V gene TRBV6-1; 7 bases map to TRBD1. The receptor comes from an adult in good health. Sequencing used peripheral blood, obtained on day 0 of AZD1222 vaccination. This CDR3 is CASSDTGEVNTEAFF. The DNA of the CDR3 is TGTGCCAGCAGTGACACAGGGGAGGTGAACACTGAAGCTTTCTTT.